These 18 T cell receptor beta chains originate from one sample sequenced in a study of OX40 agonist ivuxolimab in advanced cancers. TCRdb's table, derived via immunoSEQ multiplex PCR, lists solely in-frame clones and lacks some. The sample holds tens of thousands of clones, roughly 86% seen once. The sequenced sample was CD4+ or CD8+ T cells sorted from blood, obtained in a trial of the OX40 agonist ivuxolimab. The source is an adult with an advanced solid tumor such as melanoma, head and neck, liver or kidney cancer.

This chain uses TRBV11-3 with TRBJ2-1, with 7 bases fitting TRBD2. The CDR3 is 16 amino acids. J was trimmed by 2 bases and V by 1 base; bases with no gene match: 5. The germline V gene encodes CDR1 SGHNT and CDR2 YENEEA. Written as DNA, the CDR3 is TGTGCCAGCAGCTTAGTCGGGAGGCCTCCCTACAATGAGCAGTTCTTC. Translating it yields CASSLVGRPPYNEQFF. The full variable domain, with the rest looked up from reference TRBV11-3 and TRBJ2-1, is EAGVVQSPRYKIIEKKQPVAFWCNPISGHNTLYWYLQNLGQGPELLIRYENEEAVDDSQLPKDRFSAERLKGVDSTLKIQPAELGDSAVYLCASSLVGRPPYNEQFFGPGTRLTVL.

This rearrangement joins TRBV7-9 to TRBJ2-3; 11 positions agree with TRBD2. J gave up 7 bases and V 7 bases, and 7 bases lay outside the gene matches. Per germline, CDR1 SEHNR and CDR2 FQNEAQ (reference sequence). This CDR3 is built from 14 residues. CDR3 region: CASKTSGRGYTQYF. As DNA, the CDR3 is TGTGCCAGCAAAACTAGCGGGAGAGGGTATACGCAGTATTTT.

This clone was counted once. The chain carries TRBV7-2 and TRBJ2-7; the match to TRBD2 covers 7 bases. Trimming removed 7 bases from V and 4 bases from J; junction bases left unmatched: 16. This CDR3 has 16 amino acids. Per germline, CDR1 SGHTA and CDR2 FQGNSA. The CDR3 nucleotides are TGTGCCAGCAACCCCACTGGACGGGAGGCCACGTACGAGCAGTACTTC. It is translated as CASNPTGREATYEQYF.

The chain is built from TRBV30 and TRBJ1-5; D unclear. The V gene's germline CDR1 is GTSNPN and CDR2 SVGIG (reference sequence). The CDR3 sequence is 13 residues long. V lost 2 bases to trimming and J lost 0 bases, with 5 bases between them. CDR3 region: CAWSPYSNQPQHF. Here the CDR3 DNA reads TGTGCCTGGAGTCCGTATAGCAATCAGCCCCAGCATTTT. The variable domain in full, completed from reference TRBV30 and TRBJ1-5, reads SQTIHQWPATLVQPVGSPLSLECTVEGTSNPNLYWYRQAAGRGLQLLFYSVGIGQISSEVPQNLSASRPQDRQFILSSKKLLLSDSGFYLCAWSPYSNQPQHFGDGTRLSIL.

The chain couples TRBV5-1 to TRBJ2-7; D may correspond to TRBD1 or TRBD2 (5 bases each). Germline V gene sequence: CDR1 SGHRS, CDR2 YFSETQ. The V and J ends lost 4 bases and 3 bases respectively, with 8 bases between them. This CDR3 is 12 amino acids long. The CDR3 spells CASSARGYEQYF. The CDR3 DNA sequence: TGCGCCAGCAGCGCGAGGGGCTACGAGCAGTACTTC.

J is TRBJ2-3 and V is TRBV11-2, with 11 bases that match TRBD2. The CDR3 length is 16 residues. Germline V lookup: CDR1 SGHAT, CDR2 FQNNGV. J lost 8 bases, V lost 0 bases, and 7 bases had no gene match. The CDR3: CASSLDALAGGSTQYF. CDR3 in DNA: TGTGCCAGCAGCTTAGACGCTCTAGCGGGAGGAAGTACGCAGTATTTT.

The CDR3 nucleotides are TGTGCCAGCAGATCAGGACAGGCAGAGACCCAGTACTTC. Translation gives CASRSGQAETQYF. V gene TRBV28 combines with J gene TRBJ2-5; TRBD1 matches 7 bases. This CDR3 is 13 amino acids long. The V gene's germline CDR1 is MDHEN and CDR2 SYDVKM. V gave up 6 bases and J gave up 4 bases; unmatched junction bases: 5.

This chain uses TRBV27 with TRBJ2-1; D is perhaps TRBD1 (7 bases). The CDR3 loop spans 16 amino acids. V was shortened by 1 base and J by 7 bases, with 17 bases between the two germline ends. CDR1 MNHEY and CDR2 SMNVEV come from the germline V gene (reference sequence). CDR3 coding DNA: TGTGCCAGCAGTTTATTTAGGGGGCGAGGGGGGAATGAGCAGTTCTTC. As protein: CASSLFRGRGGNEQFF.

The V call is TRBV6-5, the J call TRBJ2-5, with 8 bases matching TRBD2. The CDR3 sequence is 12 residues long. CDR1 is MNHEY, CDR2 SVGAGI, per germline. With V trimmed by 6 bases and J by 4 bases, 1 base remained unmatched. CDR3 sequence: CASSRGGETQYF. CDR3 bases: TGTGCCAGCAGCCGGGGGGGAGAGACCCAGTACTTC.

The V and J genes are TRBV2 and TRBJ1-1, with D unclear. Trimming left V 5 bases short and J 5 bases short, with 9 bases between. Germline values: CDR1 SNHLY, CDR2 FYNNEI. The CDR3 is 12 amino acids. The CDR3 region has the DNA TGTGCCAGCAGTCTGGGCGTAACTGAAGCTTTCTTT. Its translation: CASSLGVTEAFF.

The rearrangement uses TRBV7-9 and TRBJ1-5; 10 bases are shared with TRBD1. With V trimmed by 4 bases and J by 4 bases, 1 base remained unmatched. The CDR3 loop spans 14 amino acids. The V gene's germline CDR1 is SEHNR and CDR2 FQNEAQ (reference sequence). CDR3 residues: CASSSGQGNQPQHF. The CDR3 nucleotides are TGTGCCAGCAGCTCGGGACAGGGGAATCAGCCCCAGCATTTT.

This chain joins TRBV7-6 and TRBJ2-3; 8 bases are a match to TRBD2. The V gene end was trimmed by 5 bases and the J gene end by 6 bases; junction bases not matched to a gene: 10. This CDR3 spans 15 amino acids. CDR1 SGHVS and CDR2 FNYEAQ come from the germline V gene. Here the CDR3 reads CASSLTSGRGDTQYF. Here the CDR3 DNA reads TGTGCCAGCAGCCTTACTAGCGGTCGTGGCGATACGCAGTATTTT.

This rearrangement joins TRBV28 to TRBJ2-7; 8 bases map to TRBD1. V lost 5 bases, J lost 1 base, and 7 bases stayed unmatched. Germline CDR1 MDHEN, CDR2 SYDVKM. The CDR3 is 15 residues long. The DNA for the CDR3 is TGTGCCAGCAGTCCTGACAGGGGAGGTTCCTACGAGCAGTACTTC. It specifies CASSPDRGGSYEQYF.

J is TRBJ2-1 and V is TRBV11-2; D uncertain. Trimming cost V 1 base and J 0 bases, with 7 bases left between them. The CDR3 extends over 15 amino acids. Germline CDR1 reads SGHAT; CDR2 reads FQNNGV. The CDR3 DNA sequence: TGTGCCAGCAGCTTAGGGATGGACTCCTACAATGAGCAGTTCTTC. Its translation is CASSLGMDSYNEQFF.

As DNA, the CDR3 is TGTGCCAGCAGTGAAGAGGCGACCGGAAGGAGTGAGCAGTACTTC. Its translation: CASSEEATGRSEQYF. V gene TRBV2 combines with J gene TRBJ2-7; D call uncertain. CDR3 size: 15 residues. The germline V and J ends were trimmed by 1 base and 7 bases, with 17 bases remaining between them. Germline CDR1 SNHLY, CDR2 FYNNEI.

Remarks on this clone: This sample also contains other DNA sequences that code for the same CDR3. The chain joins TRBV4-1 to TRBJ2-7; 8 bases agree with TRBD2. Trimming removed 1 base from V and 1 base from J; junction bases left unmatched: 3. There are 15 residues in the CDR3. Germline CDR1 MGHRA, CDR2 YSYEKL. The CDR3 nucleotides are TGCGCCAGCAGCCAAGCGGGAGGGCGGTCCTACGAGCAGTACTTC. Encoded protein: CASSQAGGRSYEQYF.

The V and J genes are TRBV11-2 and TRBJ2-7, with TRBD2 matching over 7 bases. The V gene end was trimmed by 1 base and the J gene end by 3 bases; junction bases not matched to a gene: 6. The CDR3 sequence is 15 residues long. CDR1 is SGHAT, CDR2 FQNNGV, per germline. The CDR3 coding sequence is TGTGCCAGCAGCTTAGGGACGGGAGGAGGCTACGAGCAGTACTTC. Encoded protein: CASSLGTGGGYEQYF.

The chain joins TRBV5-1 to TRBJ2-5; D might be TRBD1 (6 bases). Looked up from germline, CDR1 is SGHRS and CDR2 is YFSETQ. The CDR3 consists of 15 residues. V was pared by 0 bases and J by 5 bases, with 14 bases between. The CDR3 spells CASSLARQGSETQYF. CDR3 nucleotide sequence: TGCGCCAGCAGCTTGGCCCGGCAGGGGTCTGAGACCCAGTACTTC.